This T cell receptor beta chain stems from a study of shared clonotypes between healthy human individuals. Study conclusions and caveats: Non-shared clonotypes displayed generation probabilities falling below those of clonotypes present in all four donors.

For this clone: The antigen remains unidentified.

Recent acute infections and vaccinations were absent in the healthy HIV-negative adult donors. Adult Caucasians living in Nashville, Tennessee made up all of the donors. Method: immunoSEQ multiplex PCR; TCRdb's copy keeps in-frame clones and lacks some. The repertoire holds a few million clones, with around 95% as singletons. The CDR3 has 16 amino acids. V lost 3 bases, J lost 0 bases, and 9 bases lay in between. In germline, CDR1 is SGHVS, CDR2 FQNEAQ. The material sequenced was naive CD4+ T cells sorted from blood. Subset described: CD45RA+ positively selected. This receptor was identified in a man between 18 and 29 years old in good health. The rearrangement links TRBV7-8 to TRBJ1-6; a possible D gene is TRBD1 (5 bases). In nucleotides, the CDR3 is TGTGCCAGCAGCTTGGGACCCTTCTCCTATAATTCACCCCTCCACTTT. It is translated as CASSLGPFSYNSPLHF. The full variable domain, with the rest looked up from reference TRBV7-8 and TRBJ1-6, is GAGVSQSPRYKVAKRGQDVALRCDPISGHVSLFWYQQALGQGPEFLTYFQNEAQLDKSGLPSDRFFAERPEGSVSTLKIQRTQQEDSAVYLCASSLGPFSYNSPLHFGNGTRLTVT.